This entry lists 22 T cell receptor beta chains sequenced from one sample in a study of control samples from healthy donors and cancer patients. Measured with immunoSEQ multiplex PCR; TCRdb has only the in-frame clones, and not every one. The sample comprises more than 25,000 clones, roughly 94% of which are singletons, and approximately 6.6% rests with the top ten. Sequenced sample: blood. All receptors derive from a man between 60 and 75 years old in good health.

This sequence joins TRBV6-4 and TRBJ1-6; D is unclear. The CDR3 has 13 residues. Trimming removed 3 bases at V and 7 bases at J, with 7 bases between. In germline, CDR1 is MRHNA, CDR2 SNTAGT. CDR3 region: CASSESGNSPLHF. The CDR3 DNA reads as TGTGCCAGCAGTGAAAGCGGAAATTCACCCCTCCACTTT.

The chain is built from TRBV7-2 and TRBJ2-1; TRBD2 matches 7 bases. The CDR3 loop spans 15 amino acids. Per germline, CDR1 SGHTA and CDR2 FQGNSA. J was trimmed by 5 bases and V by 5 bases; bases with no gene match: 9. The CDR3 bases are TGTGCCAGCAGCCTATCCTGGGGGGGAAACAATGAGCAGTTCTTC. Translated, it gives CASSLSWGGNNEQFF.

The chain has TRBV11-1 and TRBJ2-7; TRBD1 aligns across 11 bases. Germline lookup yields CDR1 SGHAT and CDR2 FQDESV (reference sequence). The CDR3 spans 15 residues. The J segment lost 2 bases and the V segment lost 5 bases, leaving 5 bases of the junction unmatched. CDR3 coding DNA: TGTGCCAGCAGCCGCGGGACAGGGGGGACCTACGAGCAGTACTTC. It encodes CASSRGTGGTYEQYF.

The CDR3 loop reads CATSLAGELFF. The CDR3 DNA reads as TGTGCCACCAGTCTAGCCGGGGAGCTGTTTTTT. This chain joins TRBV24-1 and TRBJ2-2; D is ambiguous. This CDR3 region has 11 residues. Trimming removed 6 bases from V and 6 bases from J, with 4 bases in between. Germline CDR1 and CDR2: KGHDR and SFDVKD.

The chain has TRBV2 and TRBJ2-2; 8 bases fit TRBD2. Germline loops: CDR1 SNHLY, CDR2 FYNNEI. Trimming at V came to 7 bases and at J to 6 bases, leaving 1 base not matched to a gene. The CDR3 is 12 amino acids. Here the CDR3 DNA reads TGTGCCAGCATCGGGGGGGCCGGGGAGCTGTTTTTT. Its protein is CASIGGAGELFF.

The rearrangement joins TRBV3-1 (or the pseudogene TRBV3-2) to TRBJ2-1, with a possible D match to TRBD1 (7 bases). This CDR3 contains 14 residues. The germline V gene encodes CDR1 LGHDT and CDR2 YNNKEL (reference sequence). The V gene lost 4 bases and the J gene lost 8 bases, with 15 bases spanning the gap. CDR3 sequence (DNA): TGTGCCAGCAGCCTCCGACAGGGAGGTGATGAGCAGTTCTTC. This gives the protein CASSLRQGGDEQFF.

The V gene is TRBV7-9, the J gene TRBJ1-2; D not resolved. V shed 1 base and J shed 5 bases, with 5 bases lying between them. The CDR3 loop spans 12 amino acids. CDR1 and CDR2 from the germline V gene are SEHNR and FQNEAQ (reference sequence). The CDR3 is CASSLEGYGYTF. In nucleotides, the CDR3 is TGTGCCAGCAGCTTAGAGGGTTATGGCTACACCTTC.

This clone was seen only a few times. The chain recombines TRBV5-4 with TRBJ2-3; 10 bases fit TRBD2. The J segment lost 4 bases and the V segment lost 5 bases, leaving 7 bases of the junction unmatched. This CDR3 has 15 amino acids. The germline V gene has CDR1 SGHNT and CDR2 YYREEE (reference sequence). The CDR3 nucleotides read TGTGCCAGCAGGAAAAGCGGGGGGGCCCCAGATACGCAGTATTTT. Its protein product is CASRKSGGAPDTQYF. Looking up the rest from reference TRBV5-4 and TRBJ2-3 gives the full variable domain: ETGVTQSPTHLIKTRGQQVTLRCSSQSGHNTVSWYQQALGQGPQFIFQYYREEENGRGNFPPRFSGLQFPNYSSELNVNALELDDSALYLCASRKSGGAPDTQYFGPGTRLTVL.

This clone appeared a few times. The chain couples TRBV12-2 to TRBJ1-6. TRBV12-2 corresponds to a pseudogene. CDR3 length: 20 residues. The CDR3 region has the DNA TGTGCAAGTCGCAGCATTGGGCAGGGAGTAAGAATCACCTATAATTCACCCCTCCACTTT. It translates to CASRSIGQGVRITYNSPLHF.

This clone has a handful of counts. V gene TRBV21-1 combines with J gene TRBJ2-7; the table's TRBD1 call for D was not verified on the DNA. TRBV21-1 is classified as a pseudogene. This CDR3 spans 11 amino acids. As DNA, the CDR3 is TGTGCCAGCGGCCCCGACTACGAGCAGTACTTC. Its translation: CASGPDYEQYF.

The chain is built from TRBV9 and TRBJ1-1; 7 bases match TRBD1. From germline, CDR1 is SGDLS and CDR2 YYNGEE. The CDR3 covers 14 residues. V shed 0 bases and J 4 bases; nucleotides not matched to a gene: 3. CDR3 in DNA: TGTGCCAGCAGCGTAGGACAGGGAGGCACTGAAGCTTTCTTT. This sequence encodes CASSVGQGGTEAFF.

The chain is built from TRBV28 and TRBJ1-2, with a possible D match to TRBD1 (5 bases). Germline CDR1 and CDR2: MDHEN and SYDVKM. The CDR3 runs to 13 residues. V was trimmed by 6 bases and J by 1 base, leaving 9 bases between them. The CDR3 protein is CASSLDSNYGYTF. The CDR3 coding sequence is TGTGCCAGCAGCCTAGACAGTAACTATGGCTACACCTTC.

This chain joins TRBV15 and TRBJ2-5; perhaps D is TRBD1 or TRBD2 (5 bases each). Germline CDR1 LNHNV, CDR2 YYDKDF (reference sequence). The CDR3 length is 14 residues. The ends were cut back, 1 base at V and 5 bases at J, with 11 bases in the middle. The CDR3: CATSRGGGWETQYF. The CDR3 DNA is TGTGCCACCAGCAGAGGGGGCGGGTGGGAGACCCAGTACTTC.

The CDR3 bases are TGTGCCAGCAGTCCCCGAAAACGGGACAGGAAAAATCAGCCCCAGCATTTT. Encoded protein: CASSPRKRDRKNQPQHF. V gene TRBV28 combines with J gene TRBJ1-5, with 8 bases fitting TRBD1. CDR3 length: 17 residues. CDR1 MDHEN and CDR2 SYDVKM come from the germline V gene. The ends lost 5 bases at V and 4 bases at J; junction bases unmatched: 13.

The chain recombines TRBV12-3 or TRBV12-4 with TRBJ1-2; D possibly corresponds to TRBD1 (6 bases). The V end lost 4 bases, the J end lost 4 bases, and 7 bases lay between the germline ends. The CDR3 length is 12 residues. CDR3 nucleotides: TGTGCCAGCAGTTGGGGGGCCTATGGCTACACCTTC. Residues: CASSWGAYGYTF.

The chain joins TRBV9 to TRBJ2-7; tentatively, D is TRBD1 (6 bases). This CDR3 is 14 amino acids long. V was shortened by 3 bases and J by 2 bases, with 12 bases between the two germline ends. Germline loops: CDR1 SGDLS, CDR2 YYNGEE. DNA for the CDR3: TGTGCCAGCAGCGCCGGGACACAACCCTACGAGCAGTACTTC. Translation: CASSAGTQPYEQYF. Looking up the rest from reference TRBV9 and TRBJ2-7 gives the full variable domain: DSGVTQTPKHLITATGQRVTLRCSPRSGDLSVYWYQQSLDQGLQFLIQYYNGEERAKGNILERFSAQQFPDLHSELNLSSLELGDSALYFCASSAGTQPYEQYFGPGTRLTVT.

The genes are TRBV29-1 and TRBJ1-1; D gene ambiguous. The V gene lost 0 bases and the J gene lost 1 base, with 12 bases spanning the gap. CDR1 and CDR2 (germline): SQVTM, ANQGSEA. The CDR3 extends over 15 amino acids. CDR3 DNA sequence: TGCAGCGTTGAAGATAAAGGGATCACGAACACTGAAGCTTTCTTT. Protein: CSVEDKGITNTEAFF.

This clone was seen a handful of times. The J gene is TRBJ1-1, the V gene TRBV7-2; D gene uncertain. Trimming took off 5 bases at V and 5 bases at J, with 9 bases between the two ends. Germline CDR1 SGHTA, CDR2 FQGNSA. The CDR3 is made up of 12 amino acids. The CDR3 DNA is TGTGCCAGCAGCCCGGGCGGGACTGAAGCTTTCTTT. It yields the protein CASSPGGTEAFF.

This clone was counted only a few times. The CDR3 DNA sequence: TGTGCCAGCAGTGAACTACAGGAAGCTTTCTTT. It yields the protein CASSELQEAFF. The V gene is TRBV6-1, the J gene TRBJ1-1; D is unclear. Germline CDR1 MNHNS, CDR2 SASEGT. Trimming took 2 bases from V and 8 from J, leaving 6 bases between them. The CDR3 spans 11 residues.

The chain has TRBV5-4 and TRBJ1-6; D might be TRBD1 (6 bases). The germline V gene has CDR1 SGHNT and CDR2 YYREEE (reference sequence). With 4 bases removed from V and 7 bases from J, the gap between germline ends came to 18 bases. This CDR3 contains 16 residues. This CDR3 is CASSDRDIGGNSPLHF. CDR3 DNA: TGTGCCAGCAGCGACCGGGACATAGGTGGAAATTCACCCCTCCACTTT. Full variable domain (missing parts from reference TRBV5-4 and TRBJ1-6): ETGVTQSPTHLIKTRGQQVTLRCSSQSGHNTVSWYQQALGQGPQFIFQYYREEENGRGNFPPRFSGLQFPNYSSELNVNALELDDSALYLCASSDRDIGGNSPLHFGNGTRLTVT.

V and J are TRBV4-2 and TRBJ1-6; a weak D match, TRBD1 (6 bases). The CDR3 covers 16 residues. Per the germline V gene, CDR1 is LGHNA and CDR2 is YNFKEQ. Trimming stripped 0 bases from V and 6 bases from J, with 12 bases between. CDR3 DNA sequence: TGTGCCAGCAGCCAAGAGACAGGCAGTACTAATTCACCCCTCCACTTT. Protein sequence: CASSQETGSTNSPLHF.

The rearrangement uses TRBV7-2 and TRBJ2-5; D is undetermined. Trimming took off 4 bases at V and 3 bases at J, with 12 bases between the two ends. This CDR3 has 14 amino acids. Germline values: CDR1 SGHTA, CDR2 FQGNSA. The CDR3 bases are TGTGCCAGCAGCTCGTCCGTGAACGAAGAGACCCAGTACTTC. Translation: CASSSSVNEETQYF.